This entry lists 27 T cell receptor beta chains sequenced from one sample in a study of blood T cell repertoires in COVID-19. TCRdb's copy holds only in-frame clones and misses some; the assay was immunoSEQ multiplex PCR. The sample has under 200,000 clones, 60% to 85% seen once. The sequencing sample was made of peripheral blood. These receptors all stem from a man in his 60s with acute or convalescent COVID-19.

Points on this clone: Sequence at one end of the junction differs from germline and may be a read error. The genes are TRBV6-1 and TRBJ1-1; 8 nucleotides align to TRBD1. This CDR3 is built from 14 residues. Germline V gene data show CDR1 as MNHNS and CDR2 as SASEGT. CDR3 nucleotides: TGTGCCAGCAGGGAAGGACAGGGAGGAGTTGAAGCTTTCTTT. Translated, it gives CASREGQGGVEAFF.

V is TRBV19 and J is TRBJ2-3, with 10 bases fitting TRBD2. The CDR3 spans 14 residues. Trimming at V came to 6 bases and at J to 6 bases, leaving 6 bases not matched to a gene. Germline CDR1 and CDR2: LNHDA and SQIVND (reference sequence). The CDR3 bases are TGTGCCAGTAGCCTAGCGGGGGTATTGGATACGCAGTATTTT. This encodes CASSLAGVLDTQYF.

The genes are TRBV5-1 and TRBJ2-6, with D perhaps matching TRBD1 (6 bases). CDR1 is SGHRS and CDR2 is YFSETQ in the germline V gene. The CDR3 length is 15 residues. Trimming took off 5 bases at V and 1 base at J, with 10 bases between the two ends. Here the CDR3 reads CASRVQGSGANVLTF. The CDR3 DNA reads as TGCGCCAGCAGGGTACAGGGATCTGGGGCCAACGTCCTGACTTTC.

This clone was observed a single time. This chain connects TRBV7-8 to TRBJ2-3; TRBD2 matches 13 bases. The germline V gene has CDR1 SGHVS and CDR2 FQNEAQ. The CDR3 loop spans 17 amino acids. The V segment lost 5 bases and the J segment 3 bases; nucleotides outside the gene matches: 8. The CDR3 spells CASSKISTSGGTDTQYF. DNA of the CDR3: TGTGCCAGCAGCAAAATCTCGACTAGCGGGGGGACAGATACGCAGTATTTT.

This clone has more than one count but fewer than ten. The chain uses TRBV2 and TRBJ1-2, with D possibly being TRBD1 (6 bases). The CDR3 contains 15 residues. Germline V gives CDR1 SNHLY, CDR2 FYNNEI. The V gene lost 2 bases and the J gene lost 5 bases, with 15 bases spanning the gap. The CDR3 nucleotides read TGTGCCAGCAGTGAACATACGACAGGAGATTATGGCTACACCTTC. Translation: CASSEHTTGDYGYTF.

CDR3 loop: CAISGLEVGTGQSQFF. DNA for the CDR3: TGTGCCATCAGTGGGCTGGAAGTCGGAACAGGGCAGTCTCAGTTCTTC. This sequence joins TRBV10-3 and TRBJ2-1, with D perhaps matching TRBD1 (6 bases). Deletions cut 4 bases from V and 13 bases from J, with 26 bases between. The CDR3 has 16 residues. Germline V gene data show CDR1 as ENHRY and CDR2 as SYGVKD.

This clone appeared a few times. This chain uses TRBV6-5 with TRBJ2-7; TRBD1 aligns across 9 bases. V shed 5 bases and J 5 bases; nucleotides not matched to a gene: 7. Germline CDR1 is MNHEY and CDR2 is SVGAGI. CDR3 length: 14 residues. The CDR3 region has the DNA TGTGCCAGCAGTCCCCCGGGACAGGGCCACGAGCAGTACTTC. Residues: CASSPPGQGHEQYF.

CDR3: CATSESTGRTNYGYTF. As DNA, the CDR3 is TGTGCCACCAGTGAAAGTACAGGGCGAACTAACTATGGCTACACCTTC. The gene calls are TRBV24-1 and TRBJ1-2, with a tentative D call TRBD1 (6 bases). The V gene lost 4 bases and the J gene lost 0 bases, with 14 bases spanning the gap. This CDR3 comprises 16 residues. Per germline, CDR1 KGHDR and CDR2 SFDVKD.

The V and J genes are TRBV11-3 and TRBJ2-2; perhaps TRBD1 as D (5 bases). Trimming took off 3 bases at V and 3 bases at J, with 8 bases between the two ends. Germline V gives CDR1 SGHNT, CDR2 YENEEA. This CDR3 has 14 amino acids. The CDR3 region has the DNA TGTGCCAGCAGCTTTATAGGGGACACCGGGGAGCTGTTTTTT. Translated: CASSFIGDTGELFF.

The chain combines TRBV9 with TRBJ1-6; possibly TRBD1 for D (5 bases). V was trimmed by 0 bases and J by 9 bases, leaving 13 bases between them. The CDR3 extends over 15 amino acids. The germline CDR1 and CDR2 sequences are SGDLS and YYNGEE. In DNA, the CDR3 is TGTGCCAGCAGCGTAGTTGATCAGGGAGGTTCACCCCTCCACTTT. It codes for CASSVVDQGGSPLHF.

The V gene is TRBV24-1, the J gene TRBJ1-1; D ambiguous. Germline lookup yields CDR1 KGHDR and CDR2 SFDVKD. This CDR3 is 14 amino acids long. Trimming removed 5 bases at V and 4 bases at J, with 13 bases between. CDR3 sequence reads: CATSATVGSTEAFF. The CDR3 DNA sequence: TGTGCCACCAGTGCCACGGTGGGCAGCACTGAAGCTTTCTTT.

The chain is built from TRBV29-1 and TRBJ2-1; D may be TRBD2 (7 bases). CDR1 is SQVTM and CDR2 is ANQGSEA in the germline V gene. V lost 7 bases to trimming and J lost 3 bases, with 13 bases between them. The CDR3 extends over 13 amino acids. CDR3 amino acids: CSARGGLYNEQFF. The CDR3 DNA is TGCAGCGCTAGGGGGGGACTCTACAATGAGCAGTTCTTC.

In DNA form, the CDR3 reads TGTGCCAGCAGCCAAGTGAGGGCCGGTGAGCAGTTCTTC. Amino acid sequence: CASSQVRAGEQFF. The V call is TRBV14, the J call TRBJ2-1, with a possible D match to TRBD2 (5 bases). The V end lost 1 base, the J end lost 9 bases, and 10 bases lay between the germline ends. Germline V gene lookup returns CDR1 SGHDN and CDR2 FVKESK. The CDR3 extends over 13 amino acids.

This clone has a count of ten or more. The rearrangement links TRBV27 to TRBJ2-2; TRBD1 matches at 9 bases. CDR1 and CDR2 (germline): MNHEY, SMNVEV (reference sequence). This CDR3 contains 15 residues. Losses at the gene ends were 3 bases for V and 6 bases for J; bases not matched to a gene: 5. The CDR3 bases are TGTGCCAGCAGTTTGGGACAGGGATTGCCCGGGGAGCTGTTTTTT. Protein sequence: CASSLGQGLPGELFF.

This chain uses TRBV6-5 with TRBJ2-3; a weak D match, TRBD2 (6 bases). Germline V gene data show CDR1 as MNHEY and CDR2 as SVGAGI. Trimming took 6 bases from V and 0 from J, leaving 10 bases between them. The CDR3 is made up of 14 amino acids. CDR3 region: CASRRGISTDTQYF. DNA for the CDR3: TGTGCCAGCAGACGGGGGATTAGCACAGATACGCAGTATTTT.

This sequence joins TRBV9 and TRBJ2-7, with 7 positions matching TRBD1. Germline values: CDR1 SGDLS, CDR2 YYNGEE. V lost 4 bases to trimming and J lost 6 bases; unmatched junction nucleotides: 7. The CDR3 sequence is 13 residues long. The DNA for the CDR3 is TGTGCCAGCAGCCCGAGTACAGGGGTCGAGCAGTACTTC. Protein product: CASSPSTGVEQYF. Supplemented by reference TRBV9 and TRBJ2-7, the full variable domain reads DSGVTQTPKHLITATGQRVTLRCSPRSGDLSVYWYQQSLDQGLQFLIQYYNGEERAKGNILERFSAQQFPDLHSELNLSSLELGDSALYFCASSPSTGVEQYFGPGTRLTVT.

This clone was seen a few times. This sequence joins TRBV4-1 and TRBJ1-5, with D possibly TRBD1 on 5 matching bases. Trimming left V 1 base short and J 7 bases short, with 14 bases between. The CDR3 consists of 15 residues. The germline V gene encodes CDR1 MGHRA and CDR2 YSYEKL. The CDR3 region is CASSQVGGNNQPQHF. The CDR3 DNA reads as TGCGCCAGCAGCCAAGTCGGGGGTAATAACCAGCCCCAGCATTTT.

The V call is TRBV15, the J call TRBJ2-4; 8 bases fit TRBD1. From germline, CDR1 is LNHNV and CDR2 YYDKDF (reference sequence). The trim removed 2 bases at V and 7 bases at J, leaving 4 bases unmatched. This CDR3 region has 14 residues. The CDR3 DNA reads TGTGCCACCAGCAGACTCACAGGGGGGAACATTCAGTACTTC. Translating gives CATSRLTGGNIQYF. Drawing the rest from reference TRBV15 and TRBJ2-4, the complete variable domain is DAMVIQNPRYQVTQFGKPVTLSCSQTLNHNVMYWYQQKSSQAPKLLFHYYDKDFNNEADTPDNFQSRRPNTSFCFLDIRSPGLGDTAMYLCATSRLTGGNIQYFGAGTRLSVL.

V and J are TRBV11-1 and TRBJ2-5, with 7 bases lining up with TRBD1. V shed 6 bases, J shed 1 base, and the junction held 11 bases outside the gene matches. The V gene's germline CDR1 is SGHAT and CDR2 FQDESV (reference sequence). The CDR3 loop spans 16 amino acids. The CDR3 DNA reads TGTGCCAGCAGTTATAATAGGGGACAGCTCCAAGAGACCCAGTACTTC. This gives the protein CASSYNRGQLQETQYF.

The table lists this clone with a few counts. The V and J genes are TRBV29-1 and TRBJ2-6; 8 bases agree with TRBD2. The CDR3 is 17 residues long. Germline CDR1 reads SQVTM; CDR2 reads ANQGSEA. V dropped 6 bases and J dropped 0; count of bases not matched to a gene: 10. CDR3 sequence: CSVFSGGRPSGANVLTF. The CDR3 region has the DNA TGCAGCGTGTTTTCGGGAGGGCGTCCCTCTGGGGCCAACGTCCTGACTTTC. The whole variable domain, filled in from reference TRBV29-1 and TRBJ2-6, reads SAVISQKPSRDICQRGTSLTIQCQVDSQVTMMFWYRQQPGQSLTLIATANQGSEATYESGFVIDKFPISRPNLTFSTLTVSNMSPEDSSIYLCSVFSGGRPSGANVLTFGAGSRLTVL.

This chain joins TRBV10-3 and TRBJ2-1, with 7 bases identical to TRBD1. The CDR3 has 16 residues. V lost 0 bases to trimming and J lost 2 bases; unmatched junction nucleotides: 4. CDR1 and CDR2 (germline): ENHRY, SYGVKD. The CDR3 DNA reads as TGTGCCATCAGTGAGTCGGGGCAGGGGGCCTACAATGAGCAGTTCTTC. It codes for CAISESGQGAYNEQFF.

The chain joins TRBV4-3 to TRBJ2-1; D possibly corresponds to TRBD1 (6 bases). V was shortened by 4 bases and J by 3 bases, with 13 bases between the two germline ends. Germline CDR1 reads LGHNA; CDR2 reads YSLEER. This CDR3 region has 15 residues. CDR3 in amino acids: CASSPQGSRYNEQFF. The CDR3 DNA follows: TGCGCCAGCAGCCCGCAGGGGTCCCGCTACAATGAGCAGTTCTTC.

This clone appeared a few times. The V and J genes are TRBV25-1 and TRBJ1-1, with D unclear. The V end was cut by 1 base, the J end by 7 bases, with 7 bases between. Germline V gene lookup returns CDR1 MGHDK and CDR2 SYGVNS. The CDR3 contains 12 residues. The DNA for the CDR3 is TGTGCCAGCAGTGAATCGTTTCTTGAAGCTTTCTTT. Amino acid sequence: CASSESFLEAFF.

The chain carries TRBV29-1 and TRBJ2-5; 8 nucleotides line up with TRBD1. This CDR3 is built from 11 residues. Trimming took 6 bases from V and 5 from J; bases not matched to a gene: 2. Germline V gene lookup returns CDR1 SQVTM and CDR2 ANQGSEA. In nucleotides, the CDR3 is TGCAGCGTCAGGGGGCTGGAGACCCAGTACTTC. As protein: CSVRGLETQYF.

This clone was detected a few times. V is TRBV4-1 and J is TRBJ2-2; TRBD2 agrees at 11 bases. CDR1 and CDR2 (germline): MGHRA, YSYEKL. J was trimmed by 6 bases and V by 0 bases; bases with no gene match: 9. CDR3 length equals 18 residues. Here the CDR3 DNA reads TGCGCCAGCAGCCAAGAACCGGTAGCGGGGGGGCCTTCCGGGGAGCTGTTTTTT. As protein: CASSQEPVAGGPSGELFF.

In this sample, this clone turned up a few times. This chain uses TRBV25-1 with TRBJ1-1; tentatively, D is TRBD1 (6 bases). This CDR3 comprises 16 residues. The germline V gene encodes CDR1 MGHDK and CDR2 SYGVNS. Trimming stripped 1 base from V and 5 bases from J, with 17 bases between. The CDR3 DNA follows: TGTGCCAGCAGTGAATCGCTCTACGGGGGGCAAACTGAAGCTTTCTTT. Its protein is CASSESLYGGQTEAFF.

The CDR3 nucleotides are TGTGCCAGCAGTGGTCCTAGCAGACTAAGCACAGATACGCAGTATTTT. Amino acid sequence: CASSGPSRLSTDTQYF. This chain connects TRBV6-2 or TRBV6-3 to TRBJ2-3; D is perhaps TRBD2 (5 bases). CDR3 length: 16 amino acids. Germline V gene sequence: CDR1 MNHEY, CDR2 SVGEGT. The V and J ends lost 5 bases and 0 bases respectively, with 15 bases between them.